This T cell receptor beta chain originates from a study of CD8 T cells in Susac syndrome. An amount of RNA that ranged from roughly 0.5 to 1 ug was reverse transcribed with random hexamers. TCRdb reanalysed the immunoSEQ multiplex PCR reads using MiXCR and keeps one entry per CDR3 protein. The sample has 140,000 to 150,000 distinct CDR3 sequences, 85% to 95% seen once. Germline-derived CDR1 and CDR2 are SEHNR and FQNEAQ (reference sequence). The trim removed 0 bases at V and 3 bases at J, leaving 6 bases unmatched. The CDR3 totals 17 residues. Material for sequencing was CD4+ T cells from PBMCs. The chain is built from TRBV7-9 and TRBJ2-1; 9 nucleotides agree with TRBD2. The source of this sequence is a human donor with multiple sclerosis. CDR3 DNA: TGTGCCAGCAGCTTAGCGGGTAGCGGGGGCCTCTACAATGAGCAGTTCTTC. Translated, it gives CASSLAGSGGLYNEQFF. Together with reference TRBV7-9 and TRBJ2-1, the CDR3 gives the full variable domain: DTGVSQNPRHKITKRGQNVTFRCDPISEHNRLYWYRQTLGQGPEFLTYFQNEAQLEKSRLLSDRFSAERPKGSFSTLEIQRTEQGDSAMYLCASSLAGSGGLYNEQFFGPGTRLTVL.